The 31 T cell receptor beta chains below all came from one sample that was sequenced in a study of glioma-infiltrating T cells after dendritic cell vaccination. Profiled with immunoSEQ multiplex PCR; TCRdb holds only in-frame clones, not every one. The sample lists 75,000 to 100,000 clones, about 80% occurring once. The sequenced sample was blood, obtained before dendritic cell vaccination. All receptors derive from a human donor with glioblastoma.

The chain recombines TRBV7-9 with TRBJ2-4; maybe TRBD1 (6 bases). V was trimmed by 1 base and J by 8 bases, leaving 9 bases between them. Germline V gene sequence: CDR1 SEHNR, CDR2 FQNEAQ (reference sequence). The CDR3 is 13 residues long. CDR3 region: CASSLVGADIQYF. As DNA, the CDR3 is TGTGCCAGCAGCTTAGTGGGGGCAGACATTCAGTACTTC.

This clone was seen a few times. The chain joins TRBV5-4 to TRBJ1-2; 7 bases are a match to TRBD1. This CDR3 has 13 residues. J lost 6 bases, V lost 3 bases, and 5 bases had no gene match. Germline V gene lookup returns CDR1 SGHNT and CDR2 YYREEE (reference sequence). The CDR3 region is CASSSYRGHGYTF. The DNA of the CDR3 is TGTGCCAGCAGCTCCTACAGGGGCCATGGCTACACCTTC. Combining the CDR3 with reference TRBV5-4 and TRBJ1-2 gives the whole variable domain ETGVTQSPTHLIKTRGQQVTLRCSSQSGHNTVSWYQQALGQGPQFIFQYYREEENGRGNFPPRFSGLQFPNYSSELNVNALELDDSALYLCASSSYRGHGYTFGSGTRLTVV.

The rearrangement links TRBV18 to TRBJ1-1, with D unresolved. The length of the CDR3 is 18 residues. Trimming shortened V by 1 base and J by 4 bases, and 22 bases separated the two germline ends. Looked up from germline, CDR1 is KGHSH and CDR2 is LQKENI. The DNA of the CDR3 is TGTGCCAGCTCACCACGTCTAACTCACAGAGCCCCTACCACTGAAGCTTTCTTT. It is translated as CASSPRLTHRAPTTEAFF.

This clone has just a few counts. V gene TRBV27 combines with J gene TRBJ2-7; 10 positions agree with TRBD1. This CDR3 comprises 12 residues. Germline trimming cut 8 bases from V and 3 bases from J; bases unmatched to any gene: 1. The germline V gene has CDR1 MNHEY and CDR2 SMNVEV (reference sequence). This chain's CDR3 is CASRDRGYEQYF. CDR3 bases: TGTGCCAGCCGGGACAGGGGCTACGAGCAGTACTTC.

The table lists this clone with a count of one. The chain employs TRBV6-5 and TRBJ1-2, with 9 bases aligning to TRBD1. CDR1 is MNHEY, CDR2 SVGAGI, per germline. The junction had 8 bases not matched to a gene; V was cut back by 5 bases and J by 4 bases. This CDR3 region has 15 residues. CDR3 in DNA: TGTGCCAGCAGTAAGCGGACAGGGGACCTCTATGGCTACACCTTC. Amino acids: CASSKRTGDLYGYTF.

The rearrangement joins TRBV30 to TRBJ2-1, with 7 bases aligning to TRBD2. Germline assignment: CDR1 GTSNPN and CDR2 SVGIG (reference sequence). The junction had 11 bases not matched to a gene; V was cut back by 8 bases and J by 7 bases. This CDR3 spans 13 amino acids. CDR3 DNA sequence: TGTGCCGGCTTCCCGGCGGGAGTTAATGAGCAGTTCTTC. Residues: CAGFPAGVNEQFF.

The chain employs TRBV6-1 and TRBJ1-1; D remains ambiguous. The V end was cut by 6 bases, the J end by 0 bases, with 11 bases between. This CDR3 region has 14 residues. CDR1 MNHNS and CDR2 SASEGT come from the germline V gene. CDR3 in amino acids: CASSLRGLNTEAFF. The CDR3, as DNA: TGTGCCAGCAGCCTAAGAGGGCTGAACACTGAAGCTTTCTTT.

The chain is built from TRBV6-5 and TRBJ1-1; D ambiguous. The V gene lost 6 bases and the J gene lost 3 bases, with 17 bases spanning the gap. The CDR3 loop spans 15 amino acids. CDR1 and CDR2 (germline): MNHEY, SVGAGI. The CDR3 here is CASRRHFNGDTEAFF. The CDR3 DNA reads TGTGCCAGCAGAAGACATTTTAACGGGGACACTGAAGCTTTCTTT.

This rearrangement joins TRBV5-8 to TRBJ1-1, with D tentatively TRBD1 (6 bases). The V and J ends lost 0 bases and 1 base respectively, with 13 bases between them. The CDR3 length is 16 residues. Germline V gives CDR1 SGHTS, CDR2 YDEGEE. The CDR3 spells CASSLAPGRGNTEAFF. The CDR3 DNA follows: TGTGCCAGCAGCTTGGCCCCAGGCAGGGGGAACACTGAAGCTTTCTTT.

This chain links TRBV18 with TRBJ2-1; the match to TRBD1 covers 7 bases. The CDR3 has 15 residues. Trimming at V came to 3 bases and at J to 6 bases, leaving 8 bases not matched to a gene. Germline V gene sequence: CDR1 KGHSH, CDR2 LQKENI. CDR3 amino acids: CASSPTGSGSNEQFF. As DNA, the CDR3 is TGTGCCAGCTCACCGACAGGGTCCGGGTCCAATGAGCAGTTCTTC.

The V call is TRBV6-4, the J call TRBJ1-2; no firm D call. The CDR3 extends over 17 amino acids. V was clipped by 0 bases and J by 5 bases, with 19 bases between them. The V gene's germline CDR1 is MRHNA and CDR2 SNTAGT. The CDR3 protein is CASSDSVLRMRLYGYTF. CDR3 DNA sequence: TGTGCCAGCAGTGACTCGGTCTTACGGATGCGGTTGTATGGCTACACCTTC.

This chain uses TRBV28 with TRBJ1-4, with D maybe TRBD1 (5 bases). V was shortened by 6 bases and J by 6 bases, with 11 bases between the two germline ends. The CDR3 runs to 13 residues. Germline V gene sequence: CDR1 MDHEN, CDR2 SYDVKM. Here the CDR3 DNA reads TGTGCCAGCAGAAGGGAGGGGCATGAAAAACTGTTTTTT. Protein product: CASRREGHEKLFF.

In the case of this clone: A junction end diverges from the germline sequence, so it may reflect a read error. The chain joins TRBV10-3 to TRBJ2-7; 7 nucleotides match TRBD1. This CDR3 is 16 amino acids long. Germline values: CDR1 ENHRY, CDR2 SYGVKD. DNA for the CDR3: TGTGCCATCAGTGATAGTGCCGGGACAGTTGTCCGCGAGCAGCACTTC. This translates into CAISDSAGTVVREQHF.

The genes are TRBV10-3 and TRBJ1-2; D uncertain. V was cut by 0 bases and J by 7 bases, with 6 bases left in between. The CDR3 is 12 residues long. Per the germline V gene, CDR1 is ENHRY and CDR2 is SYGVKD. CDR3 sequence reads: CAISESEGGYTF. Here the CDR3 DNA reads TGTGCCATCAGTGAGTCGGAGGGTGGCTACACCTTC.

The J gene is TRBJ2-1, the V gene TRBV18; 15 bases fit TRBD2. This CDR3 region has 16 residues. Trimming removed 3 bases from V and 8 bases from J; junction bases left unmatched: 5. Germline V gene sequence: CDR1 KGHSH, CDR2 LQKENI. The CDR3 sequence is CASSPPGLAGGYEQFF. CDR3 in DNA: TGTGCCAGCTCACCGCCGGGACTAGCGGGAGGTTATGAGCAGTTCTTC.

This chain uses TRBV7-2 with TRBJ2-1, with D perhaps matching TRBD1 (6 bases). Trimming stripped 6 bases from V and 9 bases from J, with 18 bases between. The CDR3 loop spans 14 amino acids. CDR1 is SGHTA and CDR2 is FQGNSA in the germline V gene. CDR3 sequence (DNA): TGTGCCAGCAGTCTCCAGGGGTTGAGCGGTGAGCAGTTCTTC. It specifies CASSLQGLSGEQFF.

The chain uses TRBV30 and TRBJ2-3; tentative D call: TRBD2 (5 bases). The V gene lost 4 bases and the J gene lost 1 base, with 9 bases spanning the gap. This CDR3 has 13 amino acids. Per the germline V gene, CDR1 is GTSNPN and CDR2 is SVGIG (reference sequence). The chain's CDR3 is CAWTLGGTDTQYF. DNA of the CDR3: TGTGCCTGGACCCTCGGGGGCACAGATACGCAGTATTTT. The full variable domain, completed using reference TRBV30 and TRBJ2-3, is SQTIHQWPATLVQPVGSPLSLECTVEGTSNPNLYWYRQAAGRGLQLLFYSVGIGQISSEVPQNLSASRPQDRQFILSSKKLLLSDSGFYLCAWTLGGTDTQYFGPGTRLTVL.

The chain employs TRBV11-2 and TRBJ1-1, with D hard to call. V was shortened by 5 bases and J by 8 bases, with 18 bases between the two germline ends. The germline CDR1 and CDR2 sequences are SGHAT and FQNNGV. CDR3 length: 14 residues. CDR3 coding DNA: TGTGCCAGCAGCGCCGACGCGGGATGGCAGGAAGCTTTCTTT. Its translation: CASSADAGWQEAFF.

The chain is built from TRBV28 and TRBJ2-1; 7 nucleotides align to TRBD1. The V and J ends lost 8 bases and 2 bases, in that order; junction bases with no gene match: 12. The CDR3 covers 16 residues. Per germline, CDR1 MDHEN and CDR2 SYDVKM. CDR3 loop: CASSTTDRAPYNEQFF. CDR3 DNA: TGTGCCAGCTCAACAACTGACAGGGCGCCCTACAATGAGCAGTTCTTC.

The chain carries TRBV10-3 and TRBJ1-4, with D possibly being TRBD1 (5 bases). Per the germline V gene, CDR1 is ENHRY and CDR2 is SYGVKD. Trimming stripped 0 bases from V and 5 bases from J, with 10 bases between. The length of the CDR3 is 15 residues. CDR3 sequence: CAISESAGGNEKLFF. The CDR3 DNA is TGTGCCATCAGTGAGTCGGCGGGGGGAAATGAAAAACTGTTTTTT.

The V and J genes are TRBV5-1 and TRBJ2-3; possible D gene TRBD2, 6 bases. In germline, CDR1 is SGHRS, CDR2 YFSETQ. The CDR3 runs 13 residues. V gave up 4 bases and J gave up 3 bases, with 9 bases separating them. CDR3 protein: CASSLGGTDTQYF. CDR3 DNA: TGCGCCAGCAGCCTCGGGGGTACAGATACGCAGTATTTT.

The chain links TRBV28 to TRBJ1-1; D gene uncertain. In germline, CDR1 is MDHEN, CDR2 SYDVKM. V was cut by 1 base and J by 7 bases, with 13 bases left in between. This CDR3 spans 14 amino acids. CDR3 region: CASSLSTPHGEAFF. Written as DNA, the CDR3 is TGTGCCAGCAGTTTATCTACCCCCCACGGTGAAGCTTTCTTT.

This rearrangement joins TRBV5-1 to TRBJ1-2; 7 bases are shared with TRBD1. The CDR3 is 15 residues long. Germline V gene data show CDR1 as SGHRS and CDR2 as YFSETQ. The V and J ends lost 4 bases and 8 bases, in that order; junction bases with no gene match: 14. DNA of the CDR3: TGCGCCAGCAGCCCCTCCGGACCAGGGGGAAGAGGCTACACCTTC. As protein: CASSPSGPGGRGYTF.

The J gene is TRBJ2-5, the V gene TRBV28, with 9 bases fitting TRBD2. V shed 3 bases, J shed 3 bases, and the junction held 8 bases outside the gene matches. CDR1 and CDR2 from the germline V gene are MDHEN and SYDVKM. The CDR3 extends over 16 amino acids. CDR3 in amino acids: CASSFGAGGFKETQYF. CDR3 bases: TGTGCCAGCAGTTTTGGTGCGGGAGGGTTTAAAGAGACCCAGTACTTC.

The chain uses TRBV15 and TRBJ2-5; D is ambiguous. The CDR3 is made up of 15 amino acids. Trimming removed 0 bases from V and 1 base from J, with 9 bases in between. Germline lookup yields CDR1 LNHNV and CDR2 YYDKDF (reference sequence). The CDR3 DNA reads as TGTGCCACCAGCAGAGATATGGGCAGCCAAGAGACCCAGTACTTC. Protein product: CATSRDMGSQETQYF. The full variable domain, its missing parts supplied by reference TRBV15 and TRBJ2-5, is DAMVIQNPRYQVTQFGKPVTLSCSQTLNHNVMYWYQQKSSQAPKLLFHYYDKDFNNEADTPDNFQSRRPNTSFCFLDIRSPGLGDTAMYLCATSRDMGSQETQYFGPGTRLLVL.

The chain combines TRBV25-1 with TRBJ2-7; D gene ambiguous. This CDR3 has 11 residues. Germline V gene lookup returns CDR1 MGHDK and CDR2 SYGVNS. V dropped 0 bases and J dropped 5 bases, with 2 bases sitting between them. In nucleotides, the CDR3 is TGTGCCAGCAGTGAATATAACGAGCAGTACTTC. It specifies CASSEYNEQYF.

This clone turned up a few times. The chain joins TRBV28 to TRBJ1-3; 7 nucleotides line up with TRBD1. The V gene end was trimmed by 2 bases and the J gene end by 2 bases; junction bases not matched to a gene: 6. CDR1 MDHEN and CDR2 SYDVKM come from the germline V gene. The CDR3 loop spans 16 amino acids. The CDR3 sequence is CASSLVQGGTGNTIYF. DNA for the CDR3: TGTGCCAGCAGTTTAGTCCAGGGGGGTACTGGAAACACCATATATTTT.

This sequence joins TRBV6-5 and TRBJ2-3; D perhaps matches TRBD2 (6 bases). The CDR3 runs to 14 residues. Between the trimmed V and J ends, which lost 6 bases and 6 bases, there was a span of 16 bases. Germline V gives CDR1 MNHEY, CDR2 SVGAGI. The CDR3 sequence is CASRDPGAQDTQYF. In DNA form, the CDR3 reads TGTGCCAGCAGAGATCCGGGAGCCCAGGATACGCAGTATTTT.

The V call is TRBV30, the J call TRBJ1-2; D remains ambiguous. V was shortened by 5 bases and J by 0 bases, with 7 bases between the two germline ends. The CDR3 has 12 amino acids. In germline, CDR1 is GTSNPN, CDR2 SVGIG (reference sequence). CDR3 DNA: TGTGCCTGGGTACGCGCTAACTATGGCTACACCTTC. It specifies CAWVRANYGYTF.

There are a few counts of this clone. The chain links TRBV10-3 to TRBJ2-7; D remains unclear. Looked up from germline, CDR1 is ENHRY and CDR2 is SYGVKD. This CDR3 has 14 residues. Trimming stripped 5 bases from V and 2 bases from J, with 13 bases between. The CDR3 is CAISPTFSAYEQYF. CDR3 coding DNA: TGTGCCATCAGTCCCACGTTTTCGGCCTACGAGCAGTACTTC.

The chain is built from TRBV10-3 and TRBJ1-2, with TRBD1 as a possible D gene (6 bases). Germline assignment: CDR1 ENHRY and CDR2 SYGVKD. The V end was cut by 5 bases, the J end by 2 bases, with 9 bases between. This CDR3 is 13 amino acids long. CDR3 in DNA: TGTGCCATCAGTTCGGGACAAAACTATGGCTACACCTTC. As protein: CAISSGQNYGYTF.